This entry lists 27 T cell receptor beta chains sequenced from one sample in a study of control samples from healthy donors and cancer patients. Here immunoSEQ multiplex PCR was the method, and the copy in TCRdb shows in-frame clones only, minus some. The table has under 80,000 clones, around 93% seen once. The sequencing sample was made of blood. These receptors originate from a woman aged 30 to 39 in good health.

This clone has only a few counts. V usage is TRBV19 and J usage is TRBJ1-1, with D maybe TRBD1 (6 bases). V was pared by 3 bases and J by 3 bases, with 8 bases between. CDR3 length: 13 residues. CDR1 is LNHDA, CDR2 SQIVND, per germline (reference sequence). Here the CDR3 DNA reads TGTGCCAGTAGTATTAGGGGGGACACTGAAGCTTTCTTT. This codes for CASSIRGDTEAFF. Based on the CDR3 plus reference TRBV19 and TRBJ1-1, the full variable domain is DGGITQSPKYLFRKEGQNVTLSCEQNLNHDAMYWYRQDPGQGLRLIYYSQIVNDFQKGDIAEGYSVSREKKESFPLTVTSAQKNPTAFYLCASSIRGDTEAFFGQGTRLTVV.

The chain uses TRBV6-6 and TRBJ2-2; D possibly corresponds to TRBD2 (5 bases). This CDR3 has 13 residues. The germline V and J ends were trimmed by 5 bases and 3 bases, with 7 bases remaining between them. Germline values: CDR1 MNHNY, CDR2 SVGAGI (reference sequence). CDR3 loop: CASSGRDTGELFF. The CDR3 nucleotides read TGTGCCAGCAGTGGGCGGGACACCGGGGAGCTGTTTTTT.

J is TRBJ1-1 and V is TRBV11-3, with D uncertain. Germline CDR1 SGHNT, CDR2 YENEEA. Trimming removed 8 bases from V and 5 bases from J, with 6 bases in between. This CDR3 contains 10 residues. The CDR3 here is CASGKTEAFF. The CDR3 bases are TGTGCCAGCGGGAAGACTGAAGCTTTCTTT.

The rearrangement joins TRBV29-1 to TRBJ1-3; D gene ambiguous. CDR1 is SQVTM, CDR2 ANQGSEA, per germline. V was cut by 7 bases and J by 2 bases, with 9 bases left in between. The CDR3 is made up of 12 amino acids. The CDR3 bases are TGCAGCGCATTGACTCCTGGAAACACCATATATTTT. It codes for CSALTPGNTIYF.

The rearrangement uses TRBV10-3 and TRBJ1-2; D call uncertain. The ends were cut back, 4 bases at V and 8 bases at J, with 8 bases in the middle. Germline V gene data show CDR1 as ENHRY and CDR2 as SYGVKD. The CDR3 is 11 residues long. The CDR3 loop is CAISGGEGYTF. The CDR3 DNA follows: TGTGCCATCAGTGGGGGAGAAGGCTACACCTTC.

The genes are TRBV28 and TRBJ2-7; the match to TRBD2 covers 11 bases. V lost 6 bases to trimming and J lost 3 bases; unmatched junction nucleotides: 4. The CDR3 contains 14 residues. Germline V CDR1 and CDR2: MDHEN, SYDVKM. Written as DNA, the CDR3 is TGTGCCAGCAGCAGCCTAGCGGGGGGCTACGAGCAGTACTTC. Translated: CASSSLAGGYEQYF.

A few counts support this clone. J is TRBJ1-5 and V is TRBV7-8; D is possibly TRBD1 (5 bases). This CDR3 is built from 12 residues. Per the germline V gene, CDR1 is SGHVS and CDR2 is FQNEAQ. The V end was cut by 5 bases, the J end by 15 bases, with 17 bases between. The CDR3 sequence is CASSATRGGWHF. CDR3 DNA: TGTGCCAGCAGCGCCACCCGTGGGGGATGGCATTTT.

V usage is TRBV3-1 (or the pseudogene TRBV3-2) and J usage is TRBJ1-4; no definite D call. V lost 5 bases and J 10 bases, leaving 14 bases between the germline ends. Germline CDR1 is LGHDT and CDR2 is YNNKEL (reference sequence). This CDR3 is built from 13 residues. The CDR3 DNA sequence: TGTGCCAGCAGCGGATCTAGGGATCGAAAACTGTTTTTT. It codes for CASSGSRDRKLFF.

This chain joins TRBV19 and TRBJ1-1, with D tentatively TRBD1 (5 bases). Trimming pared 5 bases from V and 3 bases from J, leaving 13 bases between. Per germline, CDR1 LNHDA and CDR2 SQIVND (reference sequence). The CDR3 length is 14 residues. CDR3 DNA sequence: TGTGCCAGTAGTTCGTGGGGGTCGGACACTGAAGCTTTCTTT. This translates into CASSSWGSDTEAFF.

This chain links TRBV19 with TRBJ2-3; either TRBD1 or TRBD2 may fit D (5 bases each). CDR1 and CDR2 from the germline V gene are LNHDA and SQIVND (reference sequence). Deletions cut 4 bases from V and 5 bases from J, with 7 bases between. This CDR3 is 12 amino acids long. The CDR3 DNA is TGTGCCAGTAGTAGAGGGGAAGATACGCAGTATTTT. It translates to CASSRGEDTQYF. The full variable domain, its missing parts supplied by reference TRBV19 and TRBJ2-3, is DGGITQSPKYLFRKEGQNVTLSCEQNLNHDAMYWYRQDPGQGLRLIYYSQIVNDFQKGDIAEGYSVSREKKESFPLTVTSAQKNPTAFYLCASSRGEDTQYFGPGTRLTVL.

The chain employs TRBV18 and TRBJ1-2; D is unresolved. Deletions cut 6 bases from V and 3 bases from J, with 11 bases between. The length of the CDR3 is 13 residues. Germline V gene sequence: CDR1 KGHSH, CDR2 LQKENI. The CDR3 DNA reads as TGTGCCAGCTCGCTTCGGAGAGACTATGGCTACACCTTC. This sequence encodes CASSLRRDYGYTF.

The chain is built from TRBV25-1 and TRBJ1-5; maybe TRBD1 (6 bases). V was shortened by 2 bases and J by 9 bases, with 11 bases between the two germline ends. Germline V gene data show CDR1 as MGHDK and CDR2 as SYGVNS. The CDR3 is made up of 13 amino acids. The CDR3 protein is CASSEQRGGPQHF. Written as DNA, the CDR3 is TGTGCCAGCAGTGAACAAAGGGGGGGGCCCCAGCATTTT.

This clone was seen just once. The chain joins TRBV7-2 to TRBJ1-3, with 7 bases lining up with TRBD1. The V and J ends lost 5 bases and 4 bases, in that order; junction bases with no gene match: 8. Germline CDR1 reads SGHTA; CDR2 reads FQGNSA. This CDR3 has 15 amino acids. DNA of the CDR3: TGTGCCAGCAGCCCGAACAGGGGAGCAGGAAACACCATATATTTT. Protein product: CASSPNRGAGNTIYF.

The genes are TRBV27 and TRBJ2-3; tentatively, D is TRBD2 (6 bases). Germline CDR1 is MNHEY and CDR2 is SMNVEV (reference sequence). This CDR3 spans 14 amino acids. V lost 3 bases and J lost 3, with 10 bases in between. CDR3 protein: CASSFVGGTDTQYF. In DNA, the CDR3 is TGTGCCAGCAGTTTTGTGGGGGGTACAGATACGCAGTATTTT.

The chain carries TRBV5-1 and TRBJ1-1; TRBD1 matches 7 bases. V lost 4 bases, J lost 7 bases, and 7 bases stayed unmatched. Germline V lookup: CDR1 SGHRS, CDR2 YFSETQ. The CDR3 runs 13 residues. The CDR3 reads CASSPGGGGEAFF. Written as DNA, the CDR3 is TGCGCCAGCAGCCCAGGAGGGGGCGGTGAAGCTTTCTTT.

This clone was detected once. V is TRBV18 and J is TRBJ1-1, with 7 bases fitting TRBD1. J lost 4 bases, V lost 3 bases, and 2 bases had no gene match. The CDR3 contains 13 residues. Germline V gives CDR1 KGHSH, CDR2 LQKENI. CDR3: CASSPAGGTEAFF. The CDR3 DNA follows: TGTGCCAGCTCACCCGCAGGGGGCACTGAAGCTTTCTTT. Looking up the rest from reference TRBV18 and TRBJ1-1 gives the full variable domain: NAGVMQNPRHLVRRRGQEARLRCSPMKGHSHVYWYRQLPEEGLKFMVYLQKENIIDESGMPKERFSAEFPKEGPSILRIQQVVRGDSAAYFCASSPAGGTEAFFGQGTRLTVV.

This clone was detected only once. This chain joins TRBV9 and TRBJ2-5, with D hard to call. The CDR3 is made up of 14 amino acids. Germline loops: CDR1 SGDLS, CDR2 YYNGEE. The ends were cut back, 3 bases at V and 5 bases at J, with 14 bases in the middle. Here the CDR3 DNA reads TGTGCCAGCAGCGACCGATCATTCCCGGAGACCCAGTACTTC. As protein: CASSDRSFPETQYF.

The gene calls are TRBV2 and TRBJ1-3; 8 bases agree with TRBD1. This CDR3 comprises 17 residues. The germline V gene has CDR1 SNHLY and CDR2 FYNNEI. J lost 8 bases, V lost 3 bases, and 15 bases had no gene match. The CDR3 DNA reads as TGTGCCAGCAGTGATGGGGGACAGGACCAAATCTGGGACACCATATATTTT. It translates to CASSDGGQDQIWDTIYF.

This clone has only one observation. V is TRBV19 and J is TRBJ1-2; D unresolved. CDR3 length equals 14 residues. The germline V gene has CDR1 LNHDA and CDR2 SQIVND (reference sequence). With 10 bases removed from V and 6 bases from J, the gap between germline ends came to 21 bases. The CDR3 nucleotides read TGTGCCACCACGGAACCGAGGGAGGTTGATGGCTACACCTTC. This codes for CATTEPREVDGYTF.

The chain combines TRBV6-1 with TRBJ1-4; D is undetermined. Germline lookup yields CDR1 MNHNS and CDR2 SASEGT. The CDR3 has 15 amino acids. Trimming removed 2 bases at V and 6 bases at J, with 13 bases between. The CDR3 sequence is CASSEMWGIDEKLFF. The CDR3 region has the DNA TGTGCCAGCAGTGAAATGTGGGGAATTGATGAAAAACTGTTTTTT.

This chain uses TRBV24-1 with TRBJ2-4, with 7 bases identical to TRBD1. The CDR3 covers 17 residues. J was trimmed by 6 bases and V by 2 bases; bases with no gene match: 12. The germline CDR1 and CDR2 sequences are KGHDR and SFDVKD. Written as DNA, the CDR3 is TGTGCCACCAGTGATTCGAAAGGGGGCTCTATGGGAAACATTCAGTACTTC. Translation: CATSDSKGGSMGNIQYF.

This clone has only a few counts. The CDR3 DNA reads TGTGCCTGGAGTGGTTCATGGAACACTGAAGCTTTCTTT. This codes for CAWSGSWNTEAFF. This chain joins TRBV30 and TRBJ1-1; D uncertain. This CDR3 region has 13 residues. V lost 1 base, J lost 1 base, and 7 bases lay in between. In germline, CDR1 is GTSNPN, CDR2 SVGIG (reference sequence).

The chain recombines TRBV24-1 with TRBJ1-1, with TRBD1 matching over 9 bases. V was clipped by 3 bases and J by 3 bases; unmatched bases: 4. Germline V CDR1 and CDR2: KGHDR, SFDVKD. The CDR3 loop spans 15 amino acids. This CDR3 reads CATSDATGGDTEAFF. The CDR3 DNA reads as TGTGCCACCAGTGATGCGACAGGGGGTGACACTGAAGCTTTCTTT.

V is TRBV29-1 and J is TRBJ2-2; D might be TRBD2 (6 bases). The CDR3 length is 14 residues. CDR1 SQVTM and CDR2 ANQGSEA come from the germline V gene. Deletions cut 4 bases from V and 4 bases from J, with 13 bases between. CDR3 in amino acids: CSVATSGGTGELFF. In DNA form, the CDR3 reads TGCAGCGTTGCGACTAGTGGTGGCACCGGGGAGCTGTTTTTT.

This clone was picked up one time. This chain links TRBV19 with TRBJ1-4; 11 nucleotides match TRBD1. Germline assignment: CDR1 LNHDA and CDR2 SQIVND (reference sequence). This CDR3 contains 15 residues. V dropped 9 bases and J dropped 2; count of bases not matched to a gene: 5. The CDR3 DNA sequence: TGTGCCAGCCGGGACAGGGGGTTCACTAATGAAAAACTGTTTTTT. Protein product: CASRDRGFTNEKLFF. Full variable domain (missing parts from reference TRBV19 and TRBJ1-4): DGGITQSPKYLFRKEGQNVTLSCEQNLNHDAMYWYRQDPGQGLRLIYYSQIVNDFQKGDIAEGYSVSREKKESFPLTVTSAQKNPTAFYLCASRDRGFTNEKLFFGSGTQLSVL.

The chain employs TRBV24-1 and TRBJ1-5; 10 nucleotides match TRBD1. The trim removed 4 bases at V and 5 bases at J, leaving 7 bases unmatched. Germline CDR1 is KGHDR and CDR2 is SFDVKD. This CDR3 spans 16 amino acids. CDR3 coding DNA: TGTGCCACCAGTGACTGGAATGGACAGGGGGATCAGCCCCAGCATTTT. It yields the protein CATSDWNGQGDQPQHF.

CDR3 loop: CASSSGGRGLSHYGYTF. Written as DNA, the CDR3 is TGTGCCAGCAGCTCTGGGGGCCGGGGGCTAAGTCACTATGGCTACACCTTC. This chain uses TRBV7-9 with TRBJ1-2, with D maybe TRBD1 (6 bases). The V end was cut by 4 bases, the J end by 3 bases, with 21 bases between. The CDR3 is 17 residues long. Germline lookup yields CDR1 SEHNR and CDR2 FQNEAQ (reference sequence).